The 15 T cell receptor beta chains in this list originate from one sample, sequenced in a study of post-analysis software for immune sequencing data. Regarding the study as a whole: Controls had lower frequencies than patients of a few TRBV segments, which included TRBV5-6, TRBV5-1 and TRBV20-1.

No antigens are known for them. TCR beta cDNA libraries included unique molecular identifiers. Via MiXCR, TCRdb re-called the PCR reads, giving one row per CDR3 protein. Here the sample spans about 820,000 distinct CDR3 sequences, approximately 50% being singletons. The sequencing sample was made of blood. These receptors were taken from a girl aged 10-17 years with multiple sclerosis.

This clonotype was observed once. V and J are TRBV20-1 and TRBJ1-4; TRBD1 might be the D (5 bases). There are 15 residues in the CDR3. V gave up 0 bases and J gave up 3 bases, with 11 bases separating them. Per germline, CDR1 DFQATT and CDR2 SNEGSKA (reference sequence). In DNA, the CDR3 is TGCAGTGCTAGAGAGCTGTGGGGGGCTAATGAAAAACTGTTTTTT. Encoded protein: CSARELWGANEKLFF.

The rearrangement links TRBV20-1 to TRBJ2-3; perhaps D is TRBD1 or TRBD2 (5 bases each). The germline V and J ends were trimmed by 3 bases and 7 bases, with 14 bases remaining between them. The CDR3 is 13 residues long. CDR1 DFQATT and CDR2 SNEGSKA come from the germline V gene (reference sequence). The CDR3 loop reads CSARGTTTHTQYF. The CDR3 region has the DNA TGCAGTGCTAGGGGGACCACGACTCATACGCAGTATTTT.

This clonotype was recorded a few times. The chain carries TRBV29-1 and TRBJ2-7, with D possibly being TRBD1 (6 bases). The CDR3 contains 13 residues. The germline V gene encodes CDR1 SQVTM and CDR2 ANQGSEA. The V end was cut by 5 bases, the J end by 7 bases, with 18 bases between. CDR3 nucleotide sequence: TGCAGCGTTAGGAACAGGGCAGTACGGGAGCAGTACTTC. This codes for CSVRNRAVREQYF.

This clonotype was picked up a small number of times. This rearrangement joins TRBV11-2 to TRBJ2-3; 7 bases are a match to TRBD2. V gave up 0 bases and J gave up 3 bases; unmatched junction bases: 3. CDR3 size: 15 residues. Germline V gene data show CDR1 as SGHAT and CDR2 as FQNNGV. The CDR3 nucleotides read TGTGCCAGCAGCTTAGAGCGGGGGAGGACAGATACGCAGTATTTT. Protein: CASSLERGRTDTQYF.

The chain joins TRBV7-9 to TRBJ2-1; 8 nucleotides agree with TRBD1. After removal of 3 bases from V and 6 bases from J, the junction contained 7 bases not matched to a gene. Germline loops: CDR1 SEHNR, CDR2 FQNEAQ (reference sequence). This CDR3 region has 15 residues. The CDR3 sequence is CASSLTGVGPNEQFF. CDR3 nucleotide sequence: TGTGCCAGCAGCTTGACAGGGGTCGGGCCCAATGAGCAGTTCTTC.

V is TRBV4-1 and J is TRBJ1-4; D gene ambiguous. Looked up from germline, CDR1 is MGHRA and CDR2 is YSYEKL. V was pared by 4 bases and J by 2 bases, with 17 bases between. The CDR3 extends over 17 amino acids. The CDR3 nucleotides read TGCGCCAGCAGCCCGGGAGGAACGGCGGCGACTAATGAAAAACTGTTTTTT. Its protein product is CASSPGGTAATNEKLFF.

The CDR3 coding sequence is TGTGCCAGCAGGAGGACAGAAGTAAGCTCCTACGAGCAGTACTTC. Its translation is CASRRTEVSSYEQYF. The V and J genes are TRBV27 and TRBJ2-7; possibly TRBD1 for D (6 bases). The CDR3 is 15 amino acids. Trimming pared 6 bases from V and 0 bases from J, leaving 15 bases between. Germline values: CDR1 MNHEY, CDR2 SMNVEV (reference sequence).

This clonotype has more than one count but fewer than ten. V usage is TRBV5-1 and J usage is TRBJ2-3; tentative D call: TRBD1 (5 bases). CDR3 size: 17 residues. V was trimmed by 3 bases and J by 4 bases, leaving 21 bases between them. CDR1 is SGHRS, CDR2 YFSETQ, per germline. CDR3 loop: CASSSPTATGLSDTQYF. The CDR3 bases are TGCGCCAGCAGCTCCCCGACAGCGACCGGCCTTTCAGATACGCAGTATTTT.

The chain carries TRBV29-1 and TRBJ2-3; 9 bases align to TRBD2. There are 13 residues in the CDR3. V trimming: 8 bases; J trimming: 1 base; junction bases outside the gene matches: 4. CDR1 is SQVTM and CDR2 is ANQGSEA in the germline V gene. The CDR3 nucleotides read TGCAGCTTTAGCGGGGGACGCACAGATACGCAGTATTTT. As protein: CSFSGGRTDTQYF.

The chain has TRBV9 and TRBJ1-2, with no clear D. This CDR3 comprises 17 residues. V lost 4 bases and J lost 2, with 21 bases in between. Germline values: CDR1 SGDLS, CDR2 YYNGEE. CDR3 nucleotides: TGTGCCAGCAGCCGAACTAGCGAAGGACGGGGAAACTATGGCTACACCTTC. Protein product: CASSRTSEGRGNYGYTF.

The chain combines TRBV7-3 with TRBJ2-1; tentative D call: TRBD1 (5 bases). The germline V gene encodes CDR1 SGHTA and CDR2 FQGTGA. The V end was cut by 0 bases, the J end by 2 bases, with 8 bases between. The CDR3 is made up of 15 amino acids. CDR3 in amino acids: CASSLTQAPYNEQFF. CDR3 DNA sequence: TGTGCCAGCAGCTTAACACAGGCTCCCTACAATGAGCAGTTCTTC.

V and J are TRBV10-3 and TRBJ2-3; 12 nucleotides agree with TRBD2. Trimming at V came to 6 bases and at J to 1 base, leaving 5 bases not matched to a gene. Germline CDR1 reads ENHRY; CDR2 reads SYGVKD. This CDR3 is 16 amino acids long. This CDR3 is CAISGLAGSGTDTQYF. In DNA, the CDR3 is TGTGCCATCAGCGGACTAGCGGGGTCGGGCACAGATACGCAGTATTTT.

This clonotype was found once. The CDR3 spells CASSPGVRIDQPQHF. The CDR3 DNA reads TGTGCCAGCAGCCCCGGAGTGAGAATAGATCAGCCCCAGCATTTT. The rearrangement links TRBV12-3 or TRBV12-4 to TRBJ1-5; D not certain. Trimming removed 6 bases at V and 5 bases at J, with 17 bases between. This CDR3 spans 15 amino acids.

This CDR3 is CSARANPGGEETQYF. CDR3 in DNA: TGCAGTGCTAGAGCTAACCCAGGGGGGGAGGAGACCCAGTACTTC. The chain has TRBV20-1 and TRBJ2-4, with D perhaps being TRBD1 or TRBD2 (7 bases each). The J call is uncertain, as TRBJ2-5 better fits the DNA end. This CDR3 has 15 residues. Germline V lookup: CDR1 DFQATT, CDR2 SNEGSKA (reference sequence).

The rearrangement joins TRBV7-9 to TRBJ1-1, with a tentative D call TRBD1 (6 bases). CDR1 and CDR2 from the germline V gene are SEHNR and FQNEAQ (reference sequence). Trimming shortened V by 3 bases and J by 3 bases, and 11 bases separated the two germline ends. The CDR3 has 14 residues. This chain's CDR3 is CASSFAGADTEAFF. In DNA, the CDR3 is TGTGCCAGCAGCTTTGCAGGGGCGGACACTGAAGCTTTCTTT.